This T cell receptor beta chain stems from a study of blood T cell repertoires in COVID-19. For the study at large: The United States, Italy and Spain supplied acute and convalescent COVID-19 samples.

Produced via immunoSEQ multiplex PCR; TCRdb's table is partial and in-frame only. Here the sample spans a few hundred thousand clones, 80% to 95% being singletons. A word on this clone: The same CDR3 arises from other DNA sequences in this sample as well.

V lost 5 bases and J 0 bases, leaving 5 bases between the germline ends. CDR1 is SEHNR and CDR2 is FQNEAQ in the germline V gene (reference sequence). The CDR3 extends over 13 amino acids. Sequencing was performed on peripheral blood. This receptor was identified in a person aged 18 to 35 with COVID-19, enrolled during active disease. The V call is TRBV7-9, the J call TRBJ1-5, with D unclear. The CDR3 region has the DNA TGTGCCAGCAGCCCGGGTAGCAATCAGCCCCAGCATTTT. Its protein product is CASSPGSNQPQHF.